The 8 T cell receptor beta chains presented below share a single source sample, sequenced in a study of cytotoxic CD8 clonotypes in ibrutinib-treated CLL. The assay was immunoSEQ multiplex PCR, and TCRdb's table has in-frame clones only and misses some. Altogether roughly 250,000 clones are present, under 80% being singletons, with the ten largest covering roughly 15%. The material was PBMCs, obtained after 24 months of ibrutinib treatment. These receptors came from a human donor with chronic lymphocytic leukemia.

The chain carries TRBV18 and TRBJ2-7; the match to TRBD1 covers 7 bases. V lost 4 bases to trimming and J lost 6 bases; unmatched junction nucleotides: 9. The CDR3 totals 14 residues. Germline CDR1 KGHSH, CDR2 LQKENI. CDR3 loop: CASSQDRVVGEQYF. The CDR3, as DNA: TGTGCCAGCTCACAAGACAGGGTGGTTGGCGAGCAGTACTTC.

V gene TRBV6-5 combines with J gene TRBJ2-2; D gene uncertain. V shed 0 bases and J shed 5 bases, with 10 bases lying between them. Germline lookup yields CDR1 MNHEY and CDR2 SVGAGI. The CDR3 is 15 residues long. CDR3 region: CASSYSSTVTGELFF. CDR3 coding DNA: TGTGCCAGCAGTTACTCGTCAACGGTTACCGGGGAGCTGTTTTTT.

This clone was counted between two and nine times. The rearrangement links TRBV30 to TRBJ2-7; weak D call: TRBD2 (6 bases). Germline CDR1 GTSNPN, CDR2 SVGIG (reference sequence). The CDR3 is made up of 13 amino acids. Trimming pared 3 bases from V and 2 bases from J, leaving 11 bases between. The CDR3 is CAWRASATYEQYF. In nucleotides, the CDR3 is TGTGCCTGGAGGGCTAGCGCCACCTACGAGCAGTACTTC. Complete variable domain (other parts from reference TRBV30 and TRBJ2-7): SQTIHQWPATLVQPVGSPLSLECTVEGTSNPNLYWYRQAAGRGLQLLFYSVGIGQISSEVPQNLSASRPQDRQFILSSKKLLLSDSGFYLCAWRASATYEQYFGPGTRLTVT.

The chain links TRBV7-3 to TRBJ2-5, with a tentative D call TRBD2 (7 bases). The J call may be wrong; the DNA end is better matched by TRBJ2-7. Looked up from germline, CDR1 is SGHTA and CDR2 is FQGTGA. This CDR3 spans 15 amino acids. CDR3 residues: CASSLGRGALHEQYF. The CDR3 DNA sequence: TGTGCCAGCAGCTTAGGTCGGGGGGCCCTACACGAGCAGTACTTC.

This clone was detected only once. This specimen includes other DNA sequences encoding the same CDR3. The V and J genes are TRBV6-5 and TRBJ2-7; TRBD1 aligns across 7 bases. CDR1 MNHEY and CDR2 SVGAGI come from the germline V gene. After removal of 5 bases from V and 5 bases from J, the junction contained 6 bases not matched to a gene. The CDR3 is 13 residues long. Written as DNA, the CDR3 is TGTGCCAGCAGTAGACAGGGTTTCCACGAGCAGTACTTC. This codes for CASSRQGFHEQYF.

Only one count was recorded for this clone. The CDR3 region has the DNA TGCAGCGTTGAAGGCCGACAGGGAGGAAACACCATATATTTT. This sequence encodes CSVEGRQGGNTIYF. The gene calls are TRBV29-1 and TRBJ1-3; 7 nucleotides align to TRBD1. V shed 1 base, J shed 4 bases, and the junction held 4 bases outside the gene matches. CDR3 size: 14 residues. From germline, CDR1 is SQVTM and CDR2 ANQGSEA.

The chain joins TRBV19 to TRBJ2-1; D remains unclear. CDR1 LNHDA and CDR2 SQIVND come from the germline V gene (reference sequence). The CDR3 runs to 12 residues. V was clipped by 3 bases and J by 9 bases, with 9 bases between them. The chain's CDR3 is CASSILMGEQFF. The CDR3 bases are TGTGCCAGTAGTATCCTCATGGGTGAGCAGTTCTTC.

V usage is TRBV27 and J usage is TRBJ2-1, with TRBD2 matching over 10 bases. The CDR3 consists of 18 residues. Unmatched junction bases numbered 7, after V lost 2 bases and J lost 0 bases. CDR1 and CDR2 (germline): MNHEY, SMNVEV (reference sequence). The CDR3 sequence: CASSLQAGGISSYNEQFF. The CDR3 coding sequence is TGTGCCAGCAGTTTACAAGCGGGAGGGATCAGCTCCTACAATGAGCAGTTCTTC.